This TCR beta chain came from a study of shared clonotypes between healthy human individuals. Study-level background: Two women and a few men aged 18 to 49 served as donors.

Under the authors' procedure: Owing to the provision of junction-only sequences devoid of quality scores by immunoSEQ, filtering differed. The method was immunoSEQ multiplex PCR; TCRdb's version includes in-frame clones alone and lacks a portion of them. That table supplies the V and J calls and clone size; D and trimming were determined from the DNA. The sample yields some 2,500,000 clones, roughly 93% seen once. Germline lookup yields CDR1 SNHLY and CDR2 FYNNEI. J lost 6 bases, V lost 7 bases, and 6 bases had no gene match. The CDR3 has 14 amino acids. A word on this clone: The antigen is not known.

Regarding the study as a whole: The genetic and exposure-history diversity represented was limited by few donors.

The receptor was isolated from a man between 18 and 35 years old in good health. Some clones in this sample may be carry-over from other donors' samples. Input material: naive CD4+ T cells from PBMCs. Subset: CD45RA+ positively selected. The rearrangement links TRBV2 to TRBJ2-2; TRBD2 matches at 9 bases. The CDR3 sequence: CASIAGVSPGELFF. DNA for the CDR3: TGTGCCAGCATAGCGGGAGTCTCTCCCGGGGAGCTGTTTTTT.